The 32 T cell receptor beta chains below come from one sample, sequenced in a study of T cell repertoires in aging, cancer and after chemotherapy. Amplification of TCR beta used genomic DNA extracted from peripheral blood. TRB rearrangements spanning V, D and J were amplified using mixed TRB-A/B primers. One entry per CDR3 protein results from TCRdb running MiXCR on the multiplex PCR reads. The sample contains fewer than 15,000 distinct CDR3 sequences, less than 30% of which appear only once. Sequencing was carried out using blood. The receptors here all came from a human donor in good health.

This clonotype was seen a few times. The CDR3 region has the DNA TGTGCCAGCAGCTCAATGGGCCCAAGGCAGGGGATCTCCTACGAGCAGTACTTC. The encoded protein is CASSSMGPRQGISYEQYF. This rearrangement joins TRBV7-2 to TRBJ2-7; a possible D gene is TRBD1 (6 bases). From germline, CDR1 is SGHTA and CDR2 FQGNSA. Trimming removed 4 bases at V and 0 bases at J, with 22 bases between. This CDR3 comprises 18 residues.

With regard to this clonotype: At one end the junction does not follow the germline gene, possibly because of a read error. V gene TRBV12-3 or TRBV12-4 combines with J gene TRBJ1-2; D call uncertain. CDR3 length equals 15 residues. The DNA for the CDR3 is TGTGCCAGCGGTTTAGTGAACTCGATGGTCTATGGCTACACCTTC. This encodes CASGLVNSMVYGYTF.

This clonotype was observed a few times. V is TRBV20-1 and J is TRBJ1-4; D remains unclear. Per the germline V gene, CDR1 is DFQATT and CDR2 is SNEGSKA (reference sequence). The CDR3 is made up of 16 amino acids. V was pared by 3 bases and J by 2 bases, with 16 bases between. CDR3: CSARDVKGITNEKLFF. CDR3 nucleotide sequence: TGCAGTGCTAGGGACGTCAAGGGCATCACTAATGAAAAACTGTTTTTT.

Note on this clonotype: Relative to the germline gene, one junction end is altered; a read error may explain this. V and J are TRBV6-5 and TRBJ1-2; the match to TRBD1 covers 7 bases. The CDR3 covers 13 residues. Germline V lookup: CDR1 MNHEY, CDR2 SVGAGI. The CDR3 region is CASSVTGEGGYTF. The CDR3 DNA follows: TGCGCCAGCAGTGTTACAGGGGAAGGTGGCTACACCTTC.

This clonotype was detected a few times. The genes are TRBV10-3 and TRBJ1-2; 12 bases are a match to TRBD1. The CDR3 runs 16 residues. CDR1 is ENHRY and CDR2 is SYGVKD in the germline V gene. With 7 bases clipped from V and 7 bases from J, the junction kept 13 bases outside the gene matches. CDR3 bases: TGTGCCATCAACGGGGACAGGGGGCCAAACAGAGGTGGCTACACCTTC. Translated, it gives CAINGDRGPNRGGYTF.

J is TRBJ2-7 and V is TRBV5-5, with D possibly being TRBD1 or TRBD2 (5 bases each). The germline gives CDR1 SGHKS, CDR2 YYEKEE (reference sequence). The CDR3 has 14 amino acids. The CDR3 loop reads CASSSNIDRGPPGV. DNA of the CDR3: TGTGCCAGCAGCTCGAATATCGACCGGGGCCCTCCAGGAGTC.

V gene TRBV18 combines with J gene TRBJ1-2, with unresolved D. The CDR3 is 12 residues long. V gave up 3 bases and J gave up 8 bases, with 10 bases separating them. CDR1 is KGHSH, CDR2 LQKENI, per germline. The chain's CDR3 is CASSPPNGGYTF. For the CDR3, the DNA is TGTGCCAGCTCACCCCCCAACGGAGGCTACACCTTC.

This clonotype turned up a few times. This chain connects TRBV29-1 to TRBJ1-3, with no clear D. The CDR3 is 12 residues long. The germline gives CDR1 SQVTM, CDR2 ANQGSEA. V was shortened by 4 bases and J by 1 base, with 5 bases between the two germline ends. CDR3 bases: TGCAGCGTTGGTATTTCTGGAAACACCATATATTTT. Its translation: CSVGISGNTIYF.

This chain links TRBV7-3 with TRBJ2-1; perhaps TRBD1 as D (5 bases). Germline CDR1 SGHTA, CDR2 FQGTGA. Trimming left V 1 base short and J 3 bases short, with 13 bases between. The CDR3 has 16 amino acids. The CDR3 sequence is CASSLNSGASYNEQFF. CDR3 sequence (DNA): TGTGCCAGCAGCTTAAATTCTGGGGCAAGCTACAATGAGCAGTTCTTC.

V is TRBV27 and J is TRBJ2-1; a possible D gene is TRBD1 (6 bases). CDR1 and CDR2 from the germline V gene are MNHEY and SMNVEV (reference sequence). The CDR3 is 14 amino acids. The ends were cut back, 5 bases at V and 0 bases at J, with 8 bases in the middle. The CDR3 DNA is TGTGCCAGCAGTCAGGGGAGCTCCTACAATGAGCAGTTCTTC. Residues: CASSQGSSYNEQFF.

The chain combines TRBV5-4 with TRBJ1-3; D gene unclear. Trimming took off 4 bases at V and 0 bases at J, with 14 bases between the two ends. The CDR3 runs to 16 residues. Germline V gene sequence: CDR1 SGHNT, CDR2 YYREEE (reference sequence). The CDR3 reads CASSGMTPDSGNTIYF. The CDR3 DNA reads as TGTGCCAGCAGCGGAATGACACCGGACTCTGGAAACACCATATATTTT.

The CDR3 DNA follows: TGTGCCAGCAGCCCTGGGGGTCGGGGGGCCTTCTACGAGCAGTACTTC. This sequence encodes CASSPGGRGAFYEQYF. V usage is TRBV5-4 and J usage is TRBJ2-7; weak D call: TRBD2 (7 bases). V lost 4 bases and J lost 3, with 20 bases in between. The germline gives CDR1 SGHNT, CDR2 YYREEE (reference sequence). This CDR3 is 16 amino acids long.

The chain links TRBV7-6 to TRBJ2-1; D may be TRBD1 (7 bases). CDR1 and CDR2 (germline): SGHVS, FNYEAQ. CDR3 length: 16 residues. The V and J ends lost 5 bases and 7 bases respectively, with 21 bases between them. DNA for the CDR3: TGTGCCAGCAGCCGGGGGACAGTTTTGGGTGGGAATGAGCAGTTCTTC. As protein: CASSRGTVLGGNEQFF.

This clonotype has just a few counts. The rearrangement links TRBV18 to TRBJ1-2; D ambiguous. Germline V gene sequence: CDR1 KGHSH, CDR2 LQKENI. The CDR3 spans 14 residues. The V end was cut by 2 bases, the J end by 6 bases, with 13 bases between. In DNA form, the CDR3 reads TGTGCCAGCTCACCAGTCGCGTCGGGAAATGGCTACACCTTC. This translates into CASSPVASGNGYTF.

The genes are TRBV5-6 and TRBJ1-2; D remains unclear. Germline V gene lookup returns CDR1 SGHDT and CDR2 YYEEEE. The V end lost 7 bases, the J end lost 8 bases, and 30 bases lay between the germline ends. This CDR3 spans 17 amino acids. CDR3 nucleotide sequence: TGTGCCAGCCCTTTCCCGTTTGTGAGAACAGAAGGCCAAGGCTACACCTTC. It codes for CASPFPFVRTEGQGYTF. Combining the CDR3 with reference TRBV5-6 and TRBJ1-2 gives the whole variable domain DAGVTQSPTHLIKTRGQQVTLRCSPKSGHDTVSWYQQALGQGPQFIFQYYEEEERQRGNFPDRFSGHQFPNYSSELNVNALLLGDSALYLCASPFPFVRTEGQGYTFGSGTRLTVV.

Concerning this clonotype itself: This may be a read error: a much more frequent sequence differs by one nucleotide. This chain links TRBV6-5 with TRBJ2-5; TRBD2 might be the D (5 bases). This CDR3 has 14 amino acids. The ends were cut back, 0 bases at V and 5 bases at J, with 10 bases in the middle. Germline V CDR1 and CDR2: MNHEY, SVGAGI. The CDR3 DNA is TGTGCCAGCAGTTACTCGAACCTAGCCGAGACCCAGTACTTC. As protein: CASSYSNLAETQYF.

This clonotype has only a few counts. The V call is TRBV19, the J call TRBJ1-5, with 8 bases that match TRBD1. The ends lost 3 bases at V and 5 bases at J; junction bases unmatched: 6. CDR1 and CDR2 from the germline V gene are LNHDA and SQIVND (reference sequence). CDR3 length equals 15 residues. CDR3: CASSIPRGPDQPQHF. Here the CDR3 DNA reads TGTGCCAGTAGTATCCCCAGGGGGCCCGATCAGCCCCAGCATTTT.

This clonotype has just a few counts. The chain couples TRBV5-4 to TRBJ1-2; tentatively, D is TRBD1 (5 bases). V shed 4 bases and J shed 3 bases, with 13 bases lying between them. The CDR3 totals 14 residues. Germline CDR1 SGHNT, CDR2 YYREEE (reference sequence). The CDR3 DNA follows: TGTGCCAGCAGCAAGCGGGACGGGGACTATGGCTACACCTTC. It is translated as CASSKRDGDYGYTF.

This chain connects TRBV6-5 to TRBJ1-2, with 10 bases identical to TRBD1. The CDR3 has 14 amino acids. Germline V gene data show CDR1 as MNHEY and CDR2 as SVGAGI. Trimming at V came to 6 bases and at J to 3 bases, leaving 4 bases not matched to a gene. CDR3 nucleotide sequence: TGTGCCAGCAGCTGGACAGGGGGACACTATGGCTACACCTTC. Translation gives CASSWTGGHYGYTF.

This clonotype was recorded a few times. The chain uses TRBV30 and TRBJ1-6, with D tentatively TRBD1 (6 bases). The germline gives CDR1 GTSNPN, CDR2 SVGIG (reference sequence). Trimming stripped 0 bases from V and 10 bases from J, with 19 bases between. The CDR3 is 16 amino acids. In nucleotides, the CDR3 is TGTGCCTGGAGTGTACGGGGGGGGGCGGTTCAGTCACCCCTCCACTTT. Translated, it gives CAWSVRGGAVQSPLHF.

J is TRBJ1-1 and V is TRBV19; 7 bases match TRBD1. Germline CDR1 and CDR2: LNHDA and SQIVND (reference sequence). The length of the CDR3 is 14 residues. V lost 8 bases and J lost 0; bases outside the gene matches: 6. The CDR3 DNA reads TGTGCCAGTCGACTGGGACAGATGAACACTGAAGCTTTCTTT. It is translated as CASRLGQMNTEAFF. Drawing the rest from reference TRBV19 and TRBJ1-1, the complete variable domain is DGGITQSPKYLFRKEGQNVTLSCEQNLNHDAMYWYRQDPGQGLRLIYYSQIVNDFQKGDIAEGYSVSREKKESFPLTVTSAQKNPTAFYLCASRLGQMNTEAFFGQGTRLTVV.

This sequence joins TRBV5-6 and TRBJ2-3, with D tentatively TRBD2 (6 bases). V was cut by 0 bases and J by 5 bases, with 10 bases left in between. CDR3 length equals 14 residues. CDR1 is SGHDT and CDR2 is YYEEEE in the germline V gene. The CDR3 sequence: CASSLGAGLDTQYF. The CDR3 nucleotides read TGTGCCAGCAGCTTGGGAGCGGGTTTAGATACGCAGTATTTT.

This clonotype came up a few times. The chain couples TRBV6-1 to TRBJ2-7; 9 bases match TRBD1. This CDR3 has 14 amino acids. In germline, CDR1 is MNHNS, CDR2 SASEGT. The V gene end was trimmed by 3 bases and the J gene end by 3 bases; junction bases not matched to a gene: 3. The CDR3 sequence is CASSEDRGFYEQYF. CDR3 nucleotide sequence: TGTGCCAGCAGTGAGGACAGGGGTTTCTACGAGCAGTACTTC.

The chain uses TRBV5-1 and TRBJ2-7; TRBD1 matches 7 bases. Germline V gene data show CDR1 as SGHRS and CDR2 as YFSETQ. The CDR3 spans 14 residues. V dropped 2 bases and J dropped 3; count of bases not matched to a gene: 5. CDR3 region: CASSFRGQVYEQYF. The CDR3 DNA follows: TGCGCCAGCAGCTTCAGAGGACAGGTCTACGAGCAGTACTTC.

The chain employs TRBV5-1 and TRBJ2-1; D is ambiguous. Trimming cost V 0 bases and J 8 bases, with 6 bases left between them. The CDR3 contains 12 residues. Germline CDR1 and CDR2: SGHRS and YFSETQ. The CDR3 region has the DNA TGCGCCAGCAGCTTGGCTCTGGATGAGCAGTTCTTC. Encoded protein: CASSLALDEQFF. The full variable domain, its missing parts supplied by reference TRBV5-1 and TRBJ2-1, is KAGVTQTPRYLIKTRGQQVTLSCSPISGHRSVSWYQQTPGQGLQFLFEYFSETQRNKGNFPGRFSGRQFSNSRSEMNVSTLELGDSALYLCASSLALDEQFFGPGTRLTVL.

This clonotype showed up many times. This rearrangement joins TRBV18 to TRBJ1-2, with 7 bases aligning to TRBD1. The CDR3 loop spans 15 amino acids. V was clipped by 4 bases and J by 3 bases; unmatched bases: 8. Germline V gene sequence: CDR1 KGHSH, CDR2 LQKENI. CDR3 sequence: CASSRGAGGDYGYTF. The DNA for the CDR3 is TGTGCCAGCTCACGCGGAGCAGGGGGTGACTATGGCTACACCTTC.

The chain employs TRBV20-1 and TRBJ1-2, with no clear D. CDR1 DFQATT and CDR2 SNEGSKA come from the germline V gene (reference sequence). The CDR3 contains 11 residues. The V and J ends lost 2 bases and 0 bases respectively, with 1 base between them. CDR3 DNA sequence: TGCAGTGCTAGAACTAACTATGGCTACACCTTC. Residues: CSARTNYGYTF.

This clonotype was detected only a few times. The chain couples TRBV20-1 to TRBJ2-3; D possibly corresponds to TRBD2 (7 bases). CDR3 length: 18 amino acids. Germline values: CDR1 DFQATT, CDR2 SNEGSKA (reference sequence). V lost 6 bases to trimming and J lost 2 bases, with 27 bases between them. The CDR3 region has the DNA TGCAGTGCCCGGAAGAGCGGGTCGAGGGGGGGACCCACAGATACGCAGTATTTT. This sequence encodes CSARKSGSRGGPTDTQYF.

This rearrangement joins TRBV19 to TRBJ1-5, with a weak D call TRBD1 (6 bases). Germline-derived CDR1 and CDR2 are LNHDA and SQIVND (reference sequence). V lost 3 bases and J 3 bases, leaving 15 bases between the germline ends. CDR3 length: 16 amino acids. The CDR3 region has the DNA TGTGCCAGTAGTATTGGGGACACAATCCTCAATCAGCCCCAGCATTTT. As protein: CASSIGDTILNQPQHF. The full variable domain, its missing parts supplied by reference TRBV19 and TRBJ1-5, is DGGITQSPKYLFRKEGQNVTLSCEQNLNHDAMYWYRQDPGQGLRLIYYSQIVNDFQKGDIAEGYSVSREKKESFPLTVTSAQKNPTAFYLCASSIGDTILNQPQHFGDGTRLSIL.

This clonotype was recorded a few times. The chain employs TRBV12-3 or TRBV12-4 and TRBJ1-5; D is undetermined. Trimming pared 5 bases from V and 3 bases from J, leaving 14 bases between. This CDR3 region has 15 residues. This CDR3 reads CASSLQRRANQPQHF. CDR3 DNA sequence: TGTGCCAGCAGTCTACAGAGACGGGCCAATCAGCCCCAGCATTTT.

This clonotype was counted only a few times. DNA for the CDR3: TGCAGTGCCCCGACAGGGGGCAACCAAGAGACCCAGTACTTC. Protein: CSAPTGGNQETQYF. The rearrangement joins TRBV20-1 to TRBJ2-5, with 10 nucleotides matching TRBD1. Germline-derived CDR1 and CDR2 are DFQATT and SNEGSKA (reference sequence). V dropped 6 bases and J dropped 0; count of bases not matched to a gene: 4. This CDR3 contains 14 residues.

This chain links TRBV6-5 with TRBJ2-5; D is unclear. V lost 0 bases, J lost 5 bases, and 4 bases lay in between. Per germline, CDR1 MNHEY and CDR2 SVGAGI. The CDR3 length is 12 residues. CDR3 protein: CASSYSRETQYF. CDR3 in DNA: TGTGCCAGCAGTTACTCACGTGAGACCCAGTACTTC.